These 22 T cell receptor beta chains were sequenced from one sample in a study of control samples from healthy donors and cancer patients. Method: immunoSEQ multiplex PCR; TCRdb's copy keeps in-frame clones and lacks some. The table has 45,000 to 60,000 clones, around 94% seen once. Specimen: blood. The origin of the receptors is a man aged 25-45 years in good health.

The chain employs TRBV15 and TRBJ1-1; the match to TRBD1 covers 7 bases. J lost 6 bases, V lost 1 base, and 8 bases had no gene match. Germline V gene data show CDR1 as LNHNV and CDR2 as YYDKDF (reference sequence). The CDR3 spans 15 residues. The CDR3 DNA is TGTGCCACCAGCAGAGTTGGCAGGGGGGATGCTGAAGCTTTCTTT. Translation: CATSRVGRGDAEAFF. Filled out from reference TRBV15 and TRBJ1-1, the complete variable domain reads DAMVIQNPRYQVTQFGKPVTLSCSQTLNHNVMYWYQQKSSQAPKLLFHYYDKDFNNEADTPDNFQSRRPNTSFCFLDIRSPGLGDTAMYLCATSRVGRGDAEAFFGQGTRLTVV.

The chain carries TRBV9 and TRBJ2-3; the match to TRBD2 covers 10 bases. Germline V CDR1 and CDR2: SGDLS, YYNGEE. The CDR3 has 17 residues. V gave up 1 base and J gave up 4 bases; unmatched junction bases: 9. CDR3 in amino acids: CASSVSGAGGPADTQYF. The CDR3 DNA follows: TGTGCCAGCAGCGTATCGGGAGCGGGAGGGCCGGCAGATACGCAGTATTTT.

This CDR3 is CASSLARDQETQYF. The CDR3 region has the DNA TGTGCCAGCAGCTTGGCCAGGGACCAAGAGACCCAGTACTTC. The rearrangement links TRBV11-1 to TRBJ2-5, with D perhaps matching TRBD1 (5 bases). V was clipped by 3 bases and J by 0 bases, with 8 bases between them. The CDR3 is 14 residues long. The germline V gene encodes CDR1 SGHAT and CDR2 FQDESV (reference sequence).

The V call is TRBV11-2, the J call TRBJ1-6, with D hard to call. CDR3 length equals 13 residues. The V end lost 4 bases, the J end lost 17 bases, and 18 bases lay between the germline ends. The germline V gene encodes CDR1 SGHAT and CDR2 FQNNGV. The CDR3 loop reads CASSYGEAGRVHF. The CDR3 DNA is TGTGCCAGCAGCTACGGGGAGGCGGGAAGGGTCCACTTT.

The chain employs TRBV7-2 and TRBJ1-2; D gene ambiguous. Germline lookup yields CDR1 SGHTA and CDR2 FQGNSA. This CDR3 is built from 14 residues. Trimming removed 5 bases at V and 4 bases at J, with 14 bases between. CDR3 nucleotides: TGTGCCAGCAGCGTTCAAAGTGGGAGCTATGGCTACACCTTC. Amino acids: CASSVQSGSYGYTF.

V and J are TRBV7-6 and TRBJ2-5; perhaps TRBD1 as D (7 bases). In germline, CDR1 is SGHVS, CDR2 FNYEAQ. Deletions cut 5 bases from V and 5 bases from J, with 15 bases between. The CDR3 runs to 14 residues. This CDR3 reads CASSNQGGLETQYF. The CDR3 coding sequence is TGTGCCAGCAGCAACCAGGGGGGCCTGGAGACCCAGTACTTC.

The genes are TRBV9 and TRBJ2-7; 8 nucleotides match TRBD2. V shed 4 bases and J 5 bases; nucleotides not matched to a gene: 14. CDR1 and CDR2 (germline): SGDLS, YYNGEE. The CDR3 consists of 16 residues. CDR3 coding DNA: TGTGCCAGCAGCATAACAAGGACTAGCTCCACTCACGAGCAGTACTTC. This sequence encodes CASSITRTSSTHEQYF. Filled out from reference TRBV9 and TRBJ2-7, the complete variable domain reads DSGVTQTPKHLITATGQRVTLRCSPRSGDLSVYWYQQSLDQGLQFLIQYYNGEERAKGNILERFSAQQFPDLHSELNLSSLELGDSALYFCASSITRTSSTHEQYFGPGTRLTVT.

V is TRBV3-1 (or the pseudogene TRBV3-2) and J is TRBJ2-3; possibly TRBD2 for D (5 bases). V lost 3 bases, J lost 6 bases, and 13 bases lay in between. Germline lookup yields CDR1 LGHDT and CDR2 YNNKEL (reference sequence). This CDR3 contains 14 residues. CDR3 bases: TGTGCCAGCAGCCAGGCGTCCTCGGGGGATACGCAGTATTTT. This gives the protein CASSQASSGDTQYF.

The V and J genes are TRBV19 and TRBJ2-5, with 8 positions matching TRBD2. The CDR3 runs to 14 residues. Germline lookup yields CDR1 LNHDA and CDR2 SQIVND (reference sequence). J was trimmed by 2 bases and V by 1 base; bases with no gene match: 0. The CDR3 here is CASSIAGGQETQYF. For the CDR3, the DNA is TGTGCCAGTAGTATAGCGGGGGGGCAAGAGACCCAGTACTTC.

V and J are TRBV6-4 and TRBJ2-5, with TRBD1 matching over 8 bases. V trimming: 5 bases; J trimming: 5 bases; junction bases outside the gene matches: 10. The CDR3 is made up of 15 amino acids. Germline V gene lookup returns CDR1 MRHNA and CDR2 SNTAGT. The DNA for the CDR3 is TGTGCCAGCAGTCCTCCGCAGGGGGCGCGGGAGACCCAGTACTTC. It encodes CASSPPQGARETQYF.

The chain is built from TRBV2 and TRBJ1-4; D gene ambiguous. Germline values: CDR1 SNHLY, CDR2 FYNNEI. The CDR3 loop spans 14 amino acids. The V and J ends lost 10 bases and 4 bases respectively, with 16 bases between them. The CDR3 sequence: CATSSGVVNEKLFF. CDR3 DNA sequence: TGTGCCACAAGTTCAGGAGTAGTTAATGAAAAACTGTTTTTT.

V is TRBV30 and J is TRBJ2-7; possible D gene TRBD1, 5 bases. V lost 4 bases to trimming and J lost 5 bases, with 12 bases between them. CDR3 length equals 12 residues. Per germline, CDR1 GTSNPN and CDR2 SVGIG (reference sequence). This CDR3 is CAWKDSIDEQYF. The CDR3 bases are TGTGCCTGGAAAGACAGTATCGACGAGCAGTACTTC. The full variable domain, with the rest looked up from reference TRBV30 and TRBJ2-7, is SQTIHQWPATLVQPVGSPLSLECTVEGTSNPNLYWYRQAAGRGLQLLFYSVGIGQISSEVPQNLSASRPQDRQFILSSKKLLLSDSGFYLCAWKDSIDEQYFGPGTRLTVT.

J is TRBJ1-5 and V is TRBV10-3; tentatively, D is TRBD1 (5 bases). V lost 8 bases and J 0 bases, leaving 11 bases between the germline ends. Germline CDR1 and CDR2: ENHRY and SYGVKD. The CDR3 is 14 amino acids. The chain's CDR3 is CAISRGGSNQPQHF. The CDR3 DNA sequence: TGTGCCATCTCCCGGGGGGGTAGCAATCAGCCCCAGCATTTT.

This chain connects TRBV6-4 to TRBJ2-2; D may correspond to TRBD1 or TRBD2 (5 bases each). The CDR3 spans 13 residues. Per the germline V gene, CDR1 is MRHNA and CDR2 is SNTAGT. The germline V and J ends were trimmed by 6 bases and 6 bases, with 11 bases remaining between them. The CDR3 loop reads CASRVQEAGELFF. CDR3 nucleotide sequence: TGTGCCAGCAGAGTACAGGAGGCCGGGGAGCTGTTTTTT.

The rearrangement joins TRBV6-5 to TRBJ2-3; D is perhaps TRBD1 (6 bases). There are 16 residues in the CDR3. Germline CDR1 reads MNHEY; CDR2 reads SVGAGI. The V and J ends lost 0 bases and 0 bases respectively, with 10 bases between them. The CDR3 sequence is CASSYSNRVSTDTQYF. The CDR3 bases are TGTGCCAGCAGTTACTCAAACAGGGTTAGCACAGATACGCAGTATTTT.

The chain joins TRBV19 to TRBJ1-5; 9 bases map to TRBD1. There are 14 residues in the CDR3. The trim removed 2 bases at V and 7 bases at J, leaving 3 bases unmatched. Germline loops: CDR1 LNHDA, CDR2 SQIVND (reference sequence). The CDR3 region has the DNA TGTGCCAGTAGTATAACAGGGGGCGTACAGCCCCAGCATTTT. This codes for CASSITGGVQPQHF.

J is TRBJ2-5 and V is TRBV29-1; TRBD2 is a possible D gene (5 bases). This CDR3 is built from 18 residues. Trimming took 1 base from V and 1 from J, leaving 22 bases between them. Per germline, CDR1 SQVTM and CDR2 ANQGSEA. The CDR3 here is CSVEGLLDSTKGQETQYF. For the CDR3, the DNA is TGCAGCGTTGAAGGCCTGTTGGACTCCACCAAAGGCCAAGAGACCCAGTACTTC.

V is TRBV6-6 and J is TRBJ2-7; no firm D call. V gave up 3 bases and J gave up 2 bases, with 8 bases separating them. The CDR3 extends over 13 amino acids. CDR1 MNHNY and CDR2 SVGAGI come from the germline V gene (reference sequence). The CDR3 spells CASSYSFAYEQYF. The CDR3 DNA is TGTGCCAGCAGTTATAGTTTTGCCTACGAGCAGTACTTC.

The chain links TRBV7-9 to TRBJ1-1; maybe TRBD1 (5 bases). CDR3 length equals 13 residues. Trimming took 5 bases from V and 8 from J, leaving 15 bases between them. Germline assignment: CDR1 SEHNR and CDR2 FQNEAQ (reference sequence). The CDR3 DNA reads TGTGCCAGCAGCCTAAACGGGGGGGTGGAAGCTTTCTTT. This sequence encodes CASSLNGGVEAFF.

DNA for the CDR3: TGCGCCAGCAGCTTGGAAGACCGAGAGACCCAGTACTTC. Its translation is CASSLEDRETQYF. This rearrangement joins TRBV5-1 to TRBJ2-5, with no clear D. This CDR3 is 13 amino acids long. With 0 bases removed from V and 4 bases from J, the gap between germline ends came to 7 bases. Germline CDR1 is SGHRS and CDR2 is YFSETQ.

The chain couples TRBV6-6 to TRBJ2-1; 7 bases align to TRBD1. The germline V gene has CDR1 MNHNY and CDR2 SVGAGI (reference sequence). CDR3 size: 14 residues. Losses at the gene ends were 0 bases for V and 7 bases for J; bases not matched to a gene: 3. Here the CDR3 DNA reads TGTGCCAGCAGTTACTCGGGACAGATTAATGAGCAGTTCTTC. Its translation: CASSYSGQINEQFF.

The V call is TRBV5-1, the J call TRBJ1-5; D is unresolved. The germline gives CDR1 SGHRS, CDR2 YFSETQ. CDR3 length equals 13 residues. The V gene lost 0 bases and the J gene lost 4 bases, with 5 bases spanning the gap. The DNA of the CDR3 is TGCGCCAGCAGCTTGGGGCAGAATCAGCCCCAGCATTTT. Its protein product is CASSLGQNQPQHF. Full variable domain (rest looked up from reference TRBV5-1 and TRBJ1-5): KAGVTQTPRYLIKTRGQQVTLSCSPISGHRSVSWYQQTPGQGLQFLFEYFSETQRNKGNFPGRFSGRQFSNSRSEMNVSTLELGDSALYLCASSLGQNQPQHFGDGTRLSIL.